The source of this T cell receptor beta chain is a study of T-cell memory formation after mild COVID-19. Looking at the study overall: In these data, TCR clusters were largely donor specific. The study's findings and limits: CD4/CD8 balance characterized clones contracting day 15 to 85, and CD4+ skew characterized later expanders. There was no confirmation that second-wave clones peaking on day 37 were SARS-CoV-2 specific.

This CDR3 comprises 15 residues. CDR1 is SGHTA and CDR2 is FQGTGA in the germline V gene. Trimming cost V 5 bases and J 2 bases; bases outside gene matches: 6. TCR alpha and TCR beta cDNA libraries carrying sample barcodes and UMIs came from 5'RACE with constant-segment primers. TCRdb reanalysed the 5' RACE reads using MiXCR and keeps one entry per CDR3 protein. The repertoire consists of 350,000 to 450,000 distinct CDR3 sequences, with approximately 25% occurring once and the leading ten covering roughly 8.9%. On this clonotype: Its antigen remains unknown.

The sequencing sample was made of PBMCs or a T cell subset sorted from them (not recorded which). The chain recombines TRBV7-3 with TRBJ2-3; TRBD1 matches at 8 bases. The receptor comes from an adult woman who had mild COVID-19 (a few samples of this study predate the infection). Cell type and time point are not known. In DNA form, the CDR3 reads TGTGCCAGCAGCCCCAGGGGGCGGGCCACAGATACGCAGTATTTT. Its translation: CASSPRGRATDTQYF.